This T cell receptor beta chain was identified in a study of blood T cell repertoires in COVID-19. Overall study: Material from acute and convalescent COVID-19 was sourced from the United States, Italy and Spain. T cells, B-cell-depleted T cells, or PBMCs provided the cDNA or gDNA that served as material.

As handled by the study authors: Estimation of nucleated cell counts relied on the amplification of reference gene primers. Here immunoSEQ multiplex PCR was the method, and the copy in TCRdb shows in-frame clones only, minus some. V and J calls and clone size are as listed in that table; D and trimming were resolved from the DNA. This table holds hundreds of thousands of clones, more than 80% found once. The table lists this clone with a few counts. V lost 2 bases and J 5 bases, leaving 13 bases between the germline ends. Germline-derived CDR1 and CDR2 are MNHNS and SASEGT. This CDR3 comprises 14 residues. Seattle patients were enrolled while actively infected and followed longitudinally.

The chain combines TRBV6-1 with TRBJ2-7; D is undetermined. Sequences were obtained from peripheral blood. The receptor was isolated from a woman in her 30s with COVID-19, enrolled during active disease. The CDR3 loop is CASSEPTVSDEQYF. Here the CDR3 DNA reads TGTGCCAGCAGTGAACCCACTGTGAGCGACGAGCAGTACTTC.